This T cell receptor beta chain was obtained from a study of T cell responses to AZD1222 COVID-19 vaccine. TCRdb's copy holds only in-frame clones and misses some; the assay was immunoSEQ multiplex PCR. The sample carries over 150,000 clones, 92% recorded once. The CDR3 extends over 15 amino acids. V lost 3 bases and J lost 6; bases outside the gene matches: 5. Looked up from germline, CDR1 is GTSNPN and CDR2 is SVGIG (reference sequence). The sample was peripheral blood, taken on day 0 of MenACWY control vaccination. This sequence was found in an adult in good health. The chain joins TRBV30 to TRBJ2-1, with 13 positions matching TRBD2. The chain's CDR3 is CAWRELAGGPNEQFF. The CDR3 DNA follows: TGTGCCTGGAGAGAACTAGCGGGAGGGCCCAATGAGCAGTTCTTC.